This T cell receptor beta chain comes out of a study of neurological immune-mediated disorders. The unsorted libraries were made from 2 million PBMCs kept at -80 C. This clonotype was recorded many times. The V and J ends lost 5 bases and 3 bases respectively, with 16 bases between them. From germline, CDR1 is SGHTA and CDR2 FQGNSA. The CDR3 length is 16 residues. The cDNA was synthesized by 5'RACE incorporating 10-nucleotide random UMIs. TCRdb ran MiXCR on the 5' RACE reads and lists one entry per CDR3 protein. The table shows 28,000 or so distinct CDR3 sequences, with about 21% occurring only once. The rearrangement joins TRBV7-2 to TRBJ2-2, with D possibly being TRBD1 (6 bases). The sequenced material came from PBMCs. The sequence was collected from a woman between 55 and 75 years old in good health. The CDR3 DNA follows: TGTGCCAGCAGCCCGCTAGGGACATGGGACACCGGGGAGCTGTTTTTT. Amino acid sequence: CASSPLGTWDTGELFF.